The table lists the clone carrying this TCR beta chain with a count of one. Antigen specificity is unknown. The assay was immunoSEQ multiplex PCR, and TCRdb's table has in-frame clones only and misses some. The table includes around 200,000 clones, approximately 92% detected once. This sample was included in a study of T cell responses to AZD1222 COVID-19 vaccine. The CDR3 is 15 amino acids. V shed 5 bases and J shed 6 bases, with 18 bases lying between them. Germline-derived CDR1 and CDR2 are SGHTA and FQGNSA. Study-level results: Sampling captured repertoires only after the peak T cell response.

The material was peripheral blood, obtained 28 days after the second dose of the MenACWY control vaccine. This clonotype originated in an adult who received the MenACWY meningococcal vaccine as a control. The rearrangement joins TRBV7-2 to TRBJ2-3; the D gene is possibly TRBD1 (6 bases). CDR3 residues: CASSPGQPRGDTQYF. The DNA for the CDR3 is TGTGCCAGCAGCCCAGGACAGCCTAGGGGGGATACGCAGTATTTT. Based on the CDR3 plus reference TRBV7-2 and TRBJ2-3, the full variable domain is GAGVSQSPSNKVTEKGKDVELRCDPISGHTALYWYRQSLGQGLEFLIYFQGNSAPDKSGLPSDRFSAERTGGSVSTLTIQRTQQEDSAVYLCASSPGQPRGDTQYFGPGTRLTVL.